This is a list of T cell receptor beta chains from one sample in a study of T cell responses to AZD1222 COVID-19 vaccine. The table came from immunoSEQ multiplex PCR; TCRdb's copy has only in-frame clones and leaves some out. The sample contains 95,000 to 150,000 clones, 80% to 90% of which appear only once. The specimen comprised peripheral blood, sampled on day 0 of AZD1222 vaccination. Receptors originate from an adult in good health. Both conserved end residues are part of each CDR3. A D gene is named only where the DNA matches it firmly. The listing skips clone size in some rows; elsewhere it reads once, few, many or a size class.

V gene	D gene	J gene	clone size	CDR3 protein	CDR3 DNA
TRBV6-5	TRBD1	TRBJ1-1	NA	CASSYATGGEAFF	TGTGCCAGCAGTTACGCGACAGGGGGTGAAGCTTTCTTT
TRBV28	NA	TRBJ1-5	NA	CASSFGLNQPQHF	TGTGCCAGCAGTTTCGGGTTAAATCAGCCCCAGCATTTT
TRBV28	TRBD2	TRBJ2-1	NA	CASSLWGLAGGYDEQFF	TGTGCCAGCAGTTTATGGGGTCTAGCGGGAGGTTACGATGAGCAGTTCTTC
TRBV11-1	TRBD2	TRBJ2-7	NA	CASSLAGGTYEQYF	TGTGCCAGCAGTTTAGCGGGGGGCACCTACGAGCAGTACTTC
TRBV7-9	NA	TRBJ2-3	NA	CASSFRDLTDTQYF	TGTGCCAGCAGCTTTCGGGATCTCACAGATACGCAGTATTTT
TRBV10-3	NA	TRBJ1-2	NA	CAISEDGTKRTPGYTF	TGTGCCATCAGTGAAGACGGGACGAAAAGAACCCCAGGCTACACCTTC
TRBV6-6	NA	TRBJ2-7	NA	CASSYQMGGEQYF	TGTGCCAGCAGTTACCAAATGGGTGGCGAGCAGTACTTC
TRBV5-6	TRBD1	TRBJ1-2	NA	CASSLGGGSGYTF	TGTGCCAGCAGCTTGGGAGGGGGCAGTGGCTACACCTTC
TRBV5-1	NA	TRBJ2-5	few	CASSLGQRETQYF	TGCGCCAGCAGCTTGGGACAGCGGGAGACCCAGTACTTC
TRBV30	NA	TRBJ1-1	NA	CAWSHGRGFAEAFF	TGTGCCTGGAGTCATGGCAGGGGTTTCGCTGAAGCTTTCTTT
TRBV7-7	TRBD2	TRBJ2-7	NA	CASSLGLAGGQDEQYF	TGTGCCAGCAGCTTGGGACTAGCGGGAGGCCAAGACGAGCAGTACTTC
TRBV11-1	NA	TRBJ2-3	NA	CASSPLAKTSTDTQYF	TGTGCCAGCAGCCCTTTAGCGAAAACTAGCACAGATACGCAGTATTTT
TRBV28	NA	TRBJ1-2	NA	CASTLGGGYTF	TGTGCCAGCACCCTCGGAGGTGGCTACACCTTC
TRBV6-5	TRBD2	TRBJ2-7	many	CASHDLSGGGYEQYF	TGTGCCAGTCATGATCTGAGCGGGGGGGGCTACGAGCAGTACTTC
TRBV4-2	NA	TRBJ2-1	NA	CASSQIRGNEQFF	TGTGCCAGCAGCCAGATAAGGGGCAATGAGCAGTTCTTC
TRBV7-9	NA	TRBJ1-4	NA	CASSSLIGGTNEKLFF	TGTGCCAGCAGCTCACTCATAGGCGGAACTAATGAAAAACTGTTTTTT
TRBV5-1	NA	TRBJ2-1	NA	CASSLVPNEQFF	TGCGCCAGCAGCTTGGTTCCCAATGAGCAGTTCTTC
TRBV19	NA	TRBJ2-2	once	CASSMFRGTGELFF	TGTGCCAGTAGTATGTTCCGAGGGACCGGGGAGCTGTTTTTT
TRBV9	TRBD1	TRBJ2-7	NA	CASSEETGDYEQYF	TGTGCCAGCAGCGAGGAGACAGGGGACTACGAGCAGTACTTC
TRBV5-8	NA	TRBJ2-3	NA	CASSSRRRTSTDTQYF	TGTGCCAGCAGCTCCCGTCGGCGGACTAGCACAGATACGCAGTATTTT
TRBV29-1	NA	TRBJ2-5	NA	CSVGIGWAETQYF	TGCAGCGTTGGTATCGGCTGGGCGGAGACCCAGTACTTC
TRBV28	NA	TRBJ2-7	once	CASSFHPYEQYF	TGTGCCAGCAGTTTTCATCCCTACGAGCAGTACTTC
TRBV29-1	NA	TRBJ1-1	NA	CSVVRQLNTEAFF	TGCAGCGTTGTTAGACAGCTAAACACTGAAGCTTTCTTT
TRBV7-2	TRBD1	TRBJ1-6	NA	CASSRMTGTNSPLHF	TGTGCCAGCAGCCGGATGACAGGGACAAATTCACCCCTCCACTTT
TRBV3-1/TRBV3-2	NA	TRBJ1-4	NA	CASSQGSPGGNEKLFF	TGTGCCAGCAGCCAAGGTTCCCCAGGCGGTAATGAAAAACTGTTTTTT